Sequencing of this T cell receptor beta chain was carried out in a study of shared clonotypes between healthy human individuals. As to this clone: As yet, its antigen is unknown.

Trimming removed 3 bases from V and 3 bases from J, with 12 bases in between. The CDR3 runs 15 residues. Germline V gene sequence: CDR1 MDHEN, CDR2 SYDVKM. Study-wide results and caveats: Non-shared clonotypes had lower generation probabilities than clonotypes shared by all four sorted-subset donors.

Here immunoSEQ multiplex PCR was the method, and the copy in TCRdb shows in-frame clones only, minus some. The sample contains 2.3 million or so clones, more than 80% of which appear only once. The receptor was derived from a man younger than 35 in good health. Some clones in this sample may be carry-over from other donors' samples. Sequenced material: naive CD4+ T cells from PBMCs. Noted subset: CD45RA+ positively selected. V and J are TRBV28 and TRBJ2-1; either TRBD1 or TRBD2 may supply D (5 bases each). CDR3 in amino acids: CASSLPGDLYNEQFF. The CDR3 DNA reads TGTGCCAGCAGTTTGCCCGGGGACCTCTACAATGAGCAGTTCTTC.